The following is a T cell receptor (beta chain) sequence with its context. The antigen remains unidentified. Repertoires were sampled repeatedly during chemoradiotherapy. Sequencing used immunoSEQ multiplex PCR; TCRdb keeps in-frame clones, though not all of them. Of 2,000 to 2,500 clones in the sample, 73% are singletons; the top ten hold roughly 32%. This sample is part of a study of chemoradiotherapy in HPV16-positive cancers. General study findings and limits: HPV-specific T cells were functionally defined from only two HPV16-positive patients. Candidate HPV-specific clones and E7-related TCR motifs grew in tumor during treatment.

The length of the CDR3 is 12 residues. Germline lookup yields CDR1 SGDLS and CDR2 YYNGEE. Between the trimmed V and J ends, which lost 5 bases and 2 bases, there was a span of 7 bases. The chain carries TRBV9 and TRBJ1-2; D possibly corresponds to TRBD1 (5 bases). The clonotype was recovered from a human donor with HPV-associated anogenital cancer. Sample collection occurred from a patient who underwent chemoradiotherapy. The CDR3 DNA sequence: TGTGCCAGCAGAGGGGCCAACTATGGCTACACCTTC. Protein sequence: CASRGANYGYTF.